These T cell receptor beta chains were read from a single sample in a study of cytomegalovirus exposure and HLA in healthy donors. Assay used: immunoSEQ multiplex PCR; TCRdb lists only in-frame clones, some missing. The sample holds roughly 150,000 clones, about 94% seen once. The sequenced material came from PBMCs. These receptors all stem from a man between 18 and 35 years old in good health and CMV-seropositive. CDR3s include the opening cysteine and the closing phenylalanine or tryptophan. The D gene is left open where the match is weak. The size entry is marked missing in some rows and otherwise reads once, few, many or a size class.

abundance	d_gene	j_gene	v_gene	CDR3aa	CDR3nt
NA	TRBD1	TRBJ1-1	TRBV7-9	CASSLEGATEAFF	TGTGCCAGCAGCTTAGAGGGGGCTACTGAAGCTTTCTTT
NA	TRBD2	TRBJ2-4	TRBV28	CASSFSAGDQYF	TGTGCCAGCAGTTTTTCGGCGGGAGATCAGTACTTC
few	TRBD1	TRBJ2-7	TRBV14	CASSQDTGARGEQYF	TGTGCCAGCAGCCAAGATACAGGGGCCCGGGGAGAGCAGTACTTC
NA	NA	TRBJ2-5	TRBV18	CASSPDSQETQYF	TGTGCCAGCTCTCCGGACAGTCAAGAGACCCAGTACTTC
NA	TRBD2	TRBJ2-3	TRBV4-1	CASSRLTGGTDTQYF	TGCGCCAGCAGTCGTCTAACGGGAGGTACAGATACGCAGTATTTT
few	NA	TRBJ2-7	TRBV5-1	CASSPGLASSYEQYF	TGCGCCAGCAGCCCGGGACTCGCGAGCTCCTACGAGCAGTACTTC
NA	NA	TRBJ2-3	TRBV7-6	CASSLQGPTDTQYF	TGTGCCAGCAGCTTACAGGGGCCTACAGATACGCAGTATTTT
NA	NA	TRBJ1-2	TRBV2	CASSDLREDGYTF	TGTGCCAGCAGTGATCTGCGAGAGGATGGCTACACCTTC
NA	TRBD1	TRBJ2-3	TRBV12-5	CASGLYPRGQGTDTQYF	TGTGCTAGTGGTTTGTACCCCCGTGGACAGGGAACAGATACGCAGTATTTT
NA	NA	TRBJ1-3	TRBV30	CAWSVTGGTGNTIYF	TGTGCCTGGAGTGTAACGGGGGGCACTGGAAACACCATATATTTT
once	TRBD1	TRBJ1-2	TRBV7-9	CASSLGGTEYGYTF	TGTGCCAGCAGCTTAGGGGGGACAGAGTATGGCTACACCTTC
NA	NA	TRBJ1-1	TRBV6-1	CASSRGGAGKTEAFF	TGTGCCAGCAGTCGAGGGGGGGCAGGGAAGACTGAAGCTTTCTTT
few	NA	TRBJ2-7	TRBV2	CASSEGSLTYEQYF	TGTGCCAGCAGTGAGGGCAGCTTAACCTACGAGCAGTACTTC
few	NA	TRBJ1-2	TRBV2	CASSDREANYGYTF	TGTGCCAGCAGTGACAGGGAAGCTAACTATGGCTACACCTTC
NA	NA	TRBJ2-5	TRBV5-8	CASSPGTGGPETQYF	TGTGCCAGCAGCCCAGGGACTGGAGGGCCGGAGACCCAGTACTTC
NA	TRBD2	TRBJ2-7	TRBV7-9	CASSPYSGRESYEQYF	TGTGCCAGCAGCCCCTATAGCGGGAGAGAATCCTACGAGCAGTACTTC
NA	NA	TRBJ2-7	TRBV2	CASMDRLLYEQYF	TGTGCCAGCATGGACAGATTATTATACGAGCAGTACTTC
NA	TRBD1	TRBJ2-2	TRBV9	CASSLGTVETGELFF	TGTGCCAGCAGCCTTGGGACAGTCGAAACCGGGGAGCTGTTTTTT
NA	TRBD2	TRBJ2-7	TRBV5-1	CASSSRGGGTYEQYF	TGCGCCAGCAGCTCACGGGGGGGTGGCACCTACGAGCAGTACTTC
NA	NA	TRBJ2-1	TRBV25-1	CASSKRAGSYNEQFF	TGTGCCAGCAGTAAGCGGGCGGGCTCCTACAATGAGCAGTTCTTC
NA	NA	TRBJ1-1	TRBV25-1	CASRTNSKPEAFF	TGTGCCAGCAGGACAAATTCGAAGCCTGAAGCTTTCTTT
few	TRBD2	TRBJ2-1	TRBV29-1	CSVLAGSYNEQFF	TGCAGCGTTTTAGCGGGGTCCTACAATGAGCAGTTCTTC
once	TRBD1	TRBJ1-5	TRBV28	CASRHRRDSRPEPQHF	TGTGCCAGCAGGCACCGCCGGGACAGCCGACCCGAGCCCCAGCATTTT
NA	NA	TRBJ2-1	TRBV5-1	CASSGQRGEQFF	TGCGCCAGCAGTGGACAAAGGGGCGAGCAGTTCTTC
NA	TRBD1	TRBJ2-7	TRBV5-6	CASSFPTGGGEQYF	TGTGCCAGCAGCTTTCCTACAGGGGGCGGCGAGCAGTACTTC
NA	NA	TRBJ2-3	TRBV9	CASSVGGGSEGADTQYF	TGTGCCAGCAGCGTAGGCGGTGGGTCCGAAGGGGCAGATACGCAGTATTTT
NA	NA	TRBJ1-4	TRBV5-5	CASSLDRVGSNEKLFF	TGTGCCAGCAGCTTGGACAGGGTTGGGTCTAATGAAAAACTGTTTTTT
NA	NA	TRBJ2-3	TRBV19	CASSISGPSTDTQYF	TGTGCCAGTAGTATCAGCGGGCCTAGCACAGATACGCAGTATTTT
NA	NA	TRBJ1-5	TRBV4-2	CASSLDRTSNQPQHF	TGTGCCAGCAGCCTCGACAGGACGAGCAATCAGCCCCAGCATTTT
NA	TRBD2	TRBJ2-1	TRBV14	CASSQALGGAGEQFF	TGTGCCAGCAGCCAAGCCCTCGGGGGGGCGGGTGAGCAGTTCTTC
once	NA	TRBJ2-3	TRBV5-1	CASSLGESSTDTQYF	TGCGCCAGCAGCTTGGGGGAGTCCAGCACAGATACGCAGTATTTT
NA	TRBD1	TRBJ2-7	TRBV6-5	CASRGTGRDEQYF	TGTGCCAGCAGGGGGACAGGTAGGGACGAGCAGTACTTC
NA	TRBD1	TRBJ2-2	TRBV23-1	CASSKSTGRTGELFF	TGCGCCAGCAGTAAGTCGACAGGGAGAACCGGGGAGCTGTTTTTT
NA	NA	TRBJ1-1	TRBV5-5	CASSLEQQAFF	TGTGCCAGCAGCTTGGAACAGCAAGCTTTCTTT
once	TRBD2	TRBJ2-3	TRBV29-1	CSVASGDYTDTQYF	TGCAGCGTTGCTAGCGGTGATTACACAGATACGCAGTATTTT
NA	NA	TRBJ2-3	TRBV9	CASSVADWLGQYF	TGTGCCAGCAGCGTAGCCGACTGGCTGGGGCAGTATTTT
NA	TRBD2	TRBJ2-1	TRBV7-8	CASSPLGLAAYNEQFF	TGTGCCAGCAGCCCCCTGGGACTAGCGGCCTACAATGAGCAGTTCTTC
NA	NA	TRBJ2-5	TRBV2	CASARLPETQYF	TGTGCCAGCGCGAGACTGCCGGAGACCCAGTACTTC
NA	NA	TRBJ1-5	TRBV10-3	CAISESNIQPQHF	TGTGCCATCAGTGAGTCGAACATCCAGCCCCAGCATTTT
NA	NA	TRBJ1-1	TRBV6-6	CASSYTGRITEAFF	TGTGCCAGCAGTTACACGGGAAGGATCACTGAAGCTTTCTTT
NA	TRBD2	TRBJ2-7	TRBV5-4	CASSSKTSGKIYEQYF	TGTGCCAGCAGCTCAAAGACAAGCGGGAAAATCTACGAGCAGTACTTC
NA	TRBD2	TRBJ2-7	TRBV29-1	CSAGTSGSSNEQYF	TGCAGCGCAGGCACTAGCGGGAGCTCCAACGAGCAGTACTTC
NA	TRBD2	TRBJ2-1	TRBV15	CATHTSRELNEQFF	TGTGCCACCCACACCTCGCGGGAGTTGAATGAGCAGTTCTTC
NA	NA	TRBJ2-2	TRBV5-6	CASSETGTGELFF	TGTGCCAGCAGCGAGACTGGTACCGGGGAGCTGTTTTTT
NA	TRBD2	TRBJ2-3	TRBV11-1	CASRRERGRTTDTQYF	TGTGCCAGCAGACGGGAGCGGGGACGGACCACAGATACGCAGTATTTT
NA	TRBD2	TRBJ2-7	TRBV30	CAWSGLAGGEQYF	TGTGCCTGGAGTGGACTAGCGGGAGGGGAGCAGTACTTC
NA	NA	TRBJ2-2	TRBV27	CASSRTPGYRGRTGELFF	TGTGCCAGCAGCAGGACGCCAGGCTACCGGGGGAGAACCGGGGAGCTGTTTTTT
few	NA	TRBJ2-3	TRBV5-1	CASRLESDTQYF	TGCGCCAGCAGACTAGAGTCGGATACGCAGTATTTT
NA	TRBD2	TRBJ2-5	TRBV2	CASMKNGLAEETQYF	TGTGCCAGCATGAAAAACGGACTAGCGGAAGAGACCCAGTACTTC
NA	NA	TRBJ2-7	TRBV6-1	CASSDPPGGGDEQYF	TGTGCCAGCAGTGATCCCCCGGGTGGAGGGGACGAGCAGTACTTC
few	TRBD2	TRBJ2-5	TRBV2	CGTRTSGRRETQYF	TGCGGGACACGGACTAGCGGGAGAAGGGAGACCCAGTACTTC
NA	NA	TRBJ1-3	TRBV5-1	CASSLGGYGNTIYF	TGCGCCAGCAGCTTGGGCGGGTATGGAAACACCATATATTTT
NA	TRBD2	TRBJ2-1	TRBV28	CASSLSLAVYNEQFF	TGTGCCAGCAGTTTATCACTAGCGGTCTACAATGAGCAGTTCTTC
NA	NA	TRBJ2-1	TRBV27	CASSLTGYAWDEQFF	TGTGCCAGCAGTTTAACGGGGTACGCTTGGGATGAGCAGTTCTTC
NA	TRBD2	TRBJ2-1	TRBV13	CASSSRPSGPNEQFF	TGTGCCAGCAGCTCTAGGCCTAGCGGCCCCAATGAGCAGTTCTTC
NA	NA	TRBJ2-1	TRBV7-9	CASLKEKGRGDYNEQFF	TGTGCCAGCCTAAAAGAGAAGGGCAGGGGGGACTACAATGAGCAGTTCTTC
NA	TRBD2	TRBJ2-2	TRBV4-1	CASSLFVAGESSGELFF	TGCGCCAGCAGCCTATTCGTAGCGGGAGAGAGTTCCGGGGAGCTGTTTTTT
NA	TRBD2	TRBJ2-7	TRBV14	CASSQAPAGKYEQYF	TGTGCCAGCAGCCAAGCACCAGCGGGAAAATACGAGCAGTACTTC
NA	NA	TRBJ2-2	TRBV4-1	CASSNRHRQENTGELFF	TGCGCCAGCAGCAACCGACATCGGCAGGAGAACACCGGGGAGCTGTTTTTT
NA	NA	TRBJ1-2	TRBV2	CASSENRAYGYTF	TGTGCCAGCAGTGAAAACAGGGCCTATGGCTACACCTTC